What follows are 3 T cell receptor beta chains derived from one specimen sequenced in a study of blood T cell repertoires in COVID-19. Clones were read by immunoSEQ multiplex PCR, and TCRdb kept only the in-frame ones, dropping some. The data show roughly 350,000 clones, roughly nine tenths seen once. The sequencing sample was made of PBMCs or T cells enriched from blood (not recorded which). Receptor source: a woman under 40 who had recovered from COVID-19.

This clone showed up just once. The chain links TRBV11-2 to TRBJ2-3, with D possibly matching TRBD2 (6 bases). Germline V lookup: CDR1 SGHAT, CDR2 FQNNGV. The CDR3 has 15 amino acids. Trimming left V 7 bases short and J 2 bases short, with 16 bases between. The CDR3 loop is CASTQAGRTTDTQYF. CDR3 sequence (DNA): TGTGCCAGCACCCAGGCGGGAAGGACCACAGATACGCAGTATTTT.

The V gene is TRBV28, the J gene TRBJ1-2; D possibly corresponds to TRBD1 (5 bases). CDR1 is MDHEN and CDR2 is SYDVKM in the germline V gene. V gave up 5 bases and J gave up 7 bases, with 20 bases separating them. This CDR3 comprises 15 residues. The CDR3 DNA reads TGTGCCAGCAGTATCCAGGGATTGGTATCCTTTGGCTACACCTTC. It is translated as CASSIQGLVSFGYTF.

As DNA, the CDR3 is TGTGCCAGCAGTCCTGTGGCGGAAGAGACCCAGTACTTC. As protein: CASSPVAEETQYF. The gene calls are TRBV28 and TRBJ2-5, with unresolved D. The CDR3 has 13 amino acids. Trimming removed 5 bases from V and 3 bases from J, with 10 bases in between. The germline V gene encodes CDR1 MDHEN and CDR2 SYDVKM.